A selection of T cell receptor beta chains follows, all from one sample in a study of human T cells and chemical hapten exposure. TCRdb fed the RACE reads into MiXCR, producing one record per CDR3 protein. The table lists tens of thousands of distinct CDR3 sequences, over 8.5% of them singletons. Sequencing used whole blood. The receptor source for this set is a male donor in good health. Some clones in this sample may be carry-over from other donors' samples. Both conserved end residues are part of each CDR3.

J	V	CDR3
TRBJ1-2	TRBV12-3/TRBV12-4	CASSLRQFGGGNYGYTF
TRBJ2-1	TRBV6-2/TRBV6-3	CASSLTGNNEQFF
TRBJ2-7	TRBV20-1	CSARGTSDYEQYF
TRBJ2-1	TRBV5-5	CASIFSPGAYNEQFF
TRBJ2-3	TRBV7-9	CASSPTRLAGGPWDTQYF
TRBJ2-1	TRBV7-2	CASSLGVASSYNEQFF
TRBJ2-5	TRBV20-1	CSAREEELVKTQYF
TRBJ2-3	TRBV2	CASNDPSTDTQYF
TRBJ1-4	TRBV20-1	CSASRAATNEKLFF
TRBJ1-4	TRBV29-1	CSVGQGREKLFF
TRBJ2-7	TRBV30	CAWSVDSYEQYF
TRBJ1-1	TRBV6-2/TRBV6-3	CASSSRGLDTEAFF
TRBJ2-1	TRBV12-3/TRBV12-4	CASSFPSQDEQFF
TRBJ1-4	TRBV5-1	CASSLDGRSNEKLFF
TRBJ2-2	TRBV3-1	CASSQVGANTGELFF
TRBJ1-2	TRBV10-3	CAISESMSADYGYTF
TRBJ1-3	TRBV2	CASRRDSGNTIYF
TRBJ1-2	TRBV12-3/TRBV12-4	CASSLGDGPYGYTF
TRBJ2-7	TRBV6-6	CASSYPEDLAGVEQYF
TRBJ2-6	TRBV5-5	CASSLINRGPSGANVLTF
TRBJ1-1	TRBV18	CASSSGTKGEAFF
TRBJ2-2	TRBV7-8	CASSLGRTGGWTGELFF
TRBJ2-1	TRBV10-3	CAISGHGLAGGRPSYNEQFF
TRBJ2-1	TRBV7-8	CASSLVEKSSYNEQFF
TRBJ2-1	TRBV29-1	CSVRPPGGNEQFF
TRBJ2-7	TRBV20-1	CSARRTSDYEQYF
TRBJ2-2	TRBV12-3/TRBV12-4	CASSFSGTGSTGELFF
TRBJ2-1	TRBV7-2	CASSLARTFNEQFF
TRBJ2-7	TRBV10-3	CAIRGQGDSYEQYF
TRBJ2-3	TRBV11-2	CASSLSHGLAGIADTQYF
TRBJ1-1	TRBV20-1	CSARDGDRENTEAFF
TRBJ2-7	TRBV4-1	CASSQGASEHEQYF
TRBJ2-5	TRBV7-2	CASSRAGSSQTQYF